This T cell receptor beta chain derives from a study of beta chain features in type 1 diabetes. As every portion of the isolated RNA was reverse transcribed, the sequencing read expressed TCRB transcripts. Clones were sequenced by immunoSEQ multiplex PCR, and TCRdb holds only the in-frame ones, with some missing. The sample contains about 620,000 clones, around 16% of which appear only once. The germline V and J ends were trimmed by 5 bases and 8 bases, with 18 bases remaining between them. CDR1 MNHEY and CDR2 SMNVEV come from the germline V gene (reference sequence). The CDR3 loop spans 14 amino acids.

This TCR came from a man between 18 and 35 years old in good health. Sample: naive CD4+ T cells from blood. V is TRBV27 and J is TRBJ1-2, with no clear D. CDR3 DNA: TGTGCCAGCAGTCAAGGATGGTTTCGCTCGGGCTACACCTTC. This sequence encodes CASSQGWFRSGYTF.